This T cell receptor beta chain appears in the sequencing data of a study of T cells in localized non-small cell lung cancer. Comment on this clone: No antigen is known for it.

Points from the study as a whole: Compared with tumor, uninvolved adjacent lung displayed greater T cell clonality, ranking highest overall. Sequencing covered just one tumor region, so heterogeneity cannot be ruled out. A raised T cell density in blood coincided with lengthier overall survival.

The data were produced by immunoSEQ multiplex PCR, yet TCRdb's version contains in-frame clones alone and is incomplete. The sample contains 30,000 to 40,000 clones, roughly 90% of which appear only once. From germline, CDR1 is SGHAT and CDR2 FQNNGV. Trimming removed 1 base at V and 12 bases at J, with 10 bases between. The CDR3 consists of 12 residues. Sequenced material: peripheral blood, taken before any cancer treatment. The clonotype was recovered from a man between 35 and 75 years old with stage I lung adenocarcinoma. V gene TRBV11-2 combines with J gene TRBJ2-1, with D tentatively TRBD2 (6 bases). Written as DNA, the CDR3 is TGTGCCAGCAGCTTAGGGGGGGACGCGCAGTTCTTC. Its protein is CASSLGGDAQFF.